The 30 T cell receptor beta chains reported below all come from one sample, sequenced in a study of T cell responses to AZD1222 COVID-19 vaccine. The table came from immunoSEQ multiplex PCR; TCRdb's copy has only in-frame clones and leaves some out. The top ten hold over 5.5% of the sample, which has more than 100,000 clones, roughly 84% seen once. The sample in question was peripheral blood, obtained on day 0 of AZD1222 vaccination. The receptors shown here come from an adult in good health.

This CDR3 is CASSLEDADNSPLHF. The CDR3, as DNA: TGTGCCAGCAGTTTAGAAGACGCTGATAATTCACCCCTCCACTTT. The V and J genes are TRBV27 and TRBJ1-6; D is unclear. There are 15 residues in the CDR3. The V and J ends lost 2 bases and 5 bases respectively, with 10 bases between them. Germline CDR1 is MNHEY and CDR2 is SMNVEV (reference sequence).

The V call is TRBV6-5, the J call TRBJ2-2; D is possibly TRBD1 or TRBD2 (7 bases each). The CDR3 is 15 amino acids. CDR1 and CDR2 (germline): MNHEY, SVGAGI. Trimming left V 8 bases short and J 4 bases short, with 17 bases between. The CDR3, as DNA: TGTGCCAGCCGGGGAGGGGACAGATTCACCGGGGAGCTGTTTTTT. It is translated as CASRGGDRFTGELFF.

The J gene is TRBJ1-3, the V gene TRBV28, with TRBD1 matching over 11 bases. The J segment lost 0 bases and the V segment lost 4 bases, leaving 2 bases of the junction unmatched. This CDR3 contains 16 residues. Germline CDR1 MDHEN, CDR2 SYDVKM. CDR3 nucleotide sequence: TGTGCCAGCAGTTCGGGGACAGGGGGCTCTGGAAACACCATATATTTT. It codes for CASSSGTGGSGNTIYF. Filled out from reference TRBV28 and TRBJ1-3, the complete variable domain reads DVKVTQSSRYLVKRTGEKVFLECVQDMDHENMFWYRQDPGLGLRLIYFSYDVKMKEKGDIPEGYSVSREKKERFSLILESASTNQTSMYLCASSSGTGGSGNTIYFGEGSWLTVV.

The chain recombines TRBV30 with TRBJ2-1; possibly TRBD1 or TRBD2 for D (5 bases each). V was clipped by 8 bases and J by 2 bases, with 16 bases between them. CDR3 size: 14 residues. Germline values: CDR1 GTSNPN, CDR2 SVGIG (reference sequence). CDR3 bases: TGTGCCAGTACGACGGGACGACCCTACAATGAGCAGTTCTTC. This encodes CASTTGRPYNEQFF.

This chain uses TRBV6-1 with TRBJ1-4; 9 nucleotides agree with TRBD1. The CDR3 totals 14 residues. The germline CDR1 and CDR2 sequences are MNHNS and SASEGT. Unmatched junction bases numbered 4, after V lost 3 bases and J lost 8 bases. The CDR3 nucleotides are TGTGCCAGCAGTGAGGGACAGGGTCACGAAAAACTGTTTTTT. It translates to CASSEGQGHEKLFF.

V usage is TRBV27 and J usage is TRBJ2-3; no clear D gene. The V end lost 3 bases, the J end lost 2 bases, and 6 bases lay between the germline ends. This CDR3 region has 13 residues. Germline assignment: CDR1 MNHEY and CDR2 SMNVEV (reference sequence). CDR3 nucleotides: TGTGCCAGCAGTTTCGGATTCACAGATACGCAGTATTTT. This translates into CASSFGFTDTQYF.

The chain is built from TRBV6-4 and TRBJ1-2; tentatively, D is TRBD1 (5 bases). The CDR3 loop spans 14 amino acids. The germline V and J ends were trimmed by 3 bases and 5 bases, with 13 bases remaining between them. Germline-derived CDR1 and CDR2 are MRHNA and SNTAGT. Here the CDR3 DNA reads TGTGCCAGCAGTGAGTCAGGGCGCGGGTATGGCTACACCTTC. Translating gives CASSESGRGYGYTF.

This clone has a single count. The V call is TRBV6-4, the J call TRBJ2-7; TRBD1 matches 11 bases. The germline V gene has CDR1 MRHNA and CDR2 SNTAGT. CDR3 size: 14 residues. The trim removed 9 bases at V and 4 bases at J, leaving 8 bases unmatched. Here the CDR3 DNA reads TGTGCCAGGCTTCGGACAGGGGGCTTATACGAGCAGTACTTC. It encodes CARLRTGGLYEQYF.

The chain carries TRBV7-3 and TRBJ2-5, with 10 bases identical to TRBD1. This CDR3 is 16 amino acids long. In germline, CDR1 is SGHTA, CDR2 FQGTGA. V trimming: 2 bases; J trimming: 1 base; junction bases outside the gene matches: 4. The CDR3, as DNA: TGTGCCAGCAGCTTATTAAGGACAGGGGGCCAAGAGACCCAGTACTTC. Translating it yields CASSLLRTGGQETQYF.

The chain links TRBV7-6 to TRBJ2-7, with D perhaps matching TRBD1 (6 bases). Trimming shortened V by 5 bases and J by 5 bases, and 16 bases separated the two germline ends. Germline assignment: CDR1 SGHVS and CDR2 FNYEAQ. The CDR3 extends over 14 amino acids. For the CDR3, the DNA is TGTGCCAGCAGCCAACAGGGAGTGGCCGACGAGCAGTACTTC. The encoded protein is CASSQQGVADEQYF.

This chain connects TRBV11-3 to TRBJ2-7, with a weak D call TRBD1 (5 bases). Deletions cut 1 base from V and 2 bases from J, with 12 bases between. CDR3 length equals 15 residues. Germline CDR1 is SGHNT and CDR2 is YENEEA. The CDR3 DNA sequence: TGTGCCAGCAGCTTAGGACCGGACACCCCCTACGAGCAGTACTTC. Translating gives CASSLGPDTPYEQYF.

The chain links TRBV7-8 to TRBJ2-7; the D is unclear. The germline V gene encodes CDR1 SGHVS and CDR2 FQNEAQ. The CDR3 loop spans 16 amino acids. V shed 2 bases and J shed 7 bases, with 21 bases lying between them. The CDR3 bases are TGTGCCAGCAGCTTACCCCCCTGGGCCGGTTATGGTGAGCAGTACTTC. It is translated as CASSLPPWAGYGEQYF.

This chain joins TRBV2 and TRBJ2-1; the match to TRBD2 covers 15 bases. CDR1 and CDR2 (germline): SNHLY, FYNNEI. The CDR3 has 14 amino acids. V dropped 9 bases and J dropped 6; count of bases not matched to a gene: 3. The CDR3 DNA follows: TGTGCCAGGGGACTAGCGGGGGGTATCAATGAGCAGTTCTTC. This sequence encodes CARGLAGGINEQFF.

V usage is TRBV7-3 and J usage is TRBJ2-7; 10 bases match TRBD1. The CDR3 spans 15 residues. CDR1 is SGHTA, CDR2 FQGTGA, per germline. V was pared by 5 bases and J by 5 bases, with 9 bases of the junction left unmatched. The CDR3 sequence is CASSPQGQGIHEQYF. CDR3 DNA: TGTGCCAGCAGCCCTCAGGGACAGGGGATCCACGAGCAGTACTTC.

Written as DNA, the CDR3 is TGCAGCTTGATAAACACTGAAGCTTTCTTT. Translation gives CSLINTEAFF. The V and J genes are TRBV20-1 and TRBJ1-1; no definite D call. This CDR3 is 10 amino acids long. The germline CDR1 and CDR2 sequences are DFQATT and SNEGSKA (reference sequence).

This chain connects TRBV18 to TRBJ2-2; a possible D gene is TRBD1 (6 bases). CDR1 is KGHSH and CDR2 is LQKENI in the germline V gene. V was cut by 2 bases and J by 4 bases, with 11 bases left in between. The CDR3 extends over 15 amino acids. CDR3 nucleotides: TGTGCCAGCTCACCAATAACAGGGACCACCGGGGAGCTGTTTTTT. This sequence encodes CASSPITGTTGELFF.

This clone came up once. The rearrangement uses TRBV19 and TRBJ1-6, with D unclear. The CDR3 has 16 amino acids. V lost 4 bases, J lost 0 bases, and 10 bases lay in between. Looked up from germline, CDR1 is LNHDA and CDR2 is SQIVND (reference sequence). The CDR3 sequence is CASSRVASSYNSPLHF. The CDR3 bases are TGTGCCAGTAGTAGGGTCGCGAGCTCCTATAATTCACCCCTCCACTTT.

This clone has only one observation. The chain joins TRBV19 to TRBJ1-1, with D perhaps matching TRBD1 (6 bases). The germline V gene encodes CDR1 LNHDA and CDR2 SQIVND (reference sequence). Trimming stripped 8 bases from V and 5 bases from J, with 18 bases between. The CDR3 loop spans 14 amino acids. The CDR3 nucleotides are TGTGCCAGTGCATCGACAGGCCAGTGGACTGAAGCTTTCTTT. Its protein is CASASTGQWTEAFF. Supplemented by reference TRBV19 and TRBJ1-1, the full variable domain reads DGGITQSPKYLFRKEGQNVTLSCEQNLNHDAMYWYRQDPGQGLRLIYYSQIVNDFQKGDIAEGYSVSREKKESFPLTVTSAQKNPTAFYLCASASTGQWTEAFFGQGTRLTVV.

The chain is built from TRBV5-4 and TRBJ1-4; D is uncertain. This CDR3 spans 15 amino acids. CDR1 and CDR2 (germline): SGHNT, YYREEE (reference sequence). Trimming pared 0 bases from V and 7 bases from J, leaving 13 bases between. The DNA for the CDR3 is TGTGCCAGCAGCTTGGCCGACTCGATAGGTGAAAAACTGTTTTTT. Encoded protein: CASSLADSIGEKLFF.

The V gene is TRBV4-2, the J gene TRBJ1-2; no definite D call. CDR1 LGHNA and CDR2 YNFKEQ come from the germline V gene. The length of the CDR3 is 15 residues. The V and J ends lost 0 bases and 4 bases respectively, with 12 bases between them. The CDR3 region has the DNA TGTGCCAGCAGCCAAGATCCTAGGACGATCTATGGCTACACCTTC. Its translation is CASSQDPRTIYGYTF.

The table lists this clone with a few counts. The chain employs TRBV21-1 and TRBJ1-5. TRBV21-1 is a recognized pseudogene. There are 18 residues in the CDR3. The CDR3 DNA reads TGTGCCAGCAGCAAAGCCGGAGGAGGGACTTTTTTTCACCAGCCCCAGCATTTT. It specifies CASSKAGGGTFFHQPQHF.

J is TRBJ1-1 and V is TRBV3-1 (or the pseudogene TRBV3-2); D not resolved. In germline, CDR1 is LGHDT, CDR2 YNNKEL (reference sequence). The CDR3 loop spans 16 amino acids. V shed 4 bases and J shed 3 bases, with 18 bases lying between them. CDR3 bases: TGTGCCAGCAGCCTTCGACCAGCAGCCGTGGACACTGAAGCTTTCTTT. Translating it yields CASSLRPAAVDTEAFF.

This chain uses TRBV6-5 with TRBJ2-7; maybe TRBD1 (7 bases). The CDR3 is 15 residues long. Trimming took off 6 bases at V and 6 bases at J, with 21 bases between the two ends. In germline, CDR1 is MNHEY, CDR2 SVGAGI. CDR3 amino acids: CASRLQGTAAREQYF. The CDR3 region has the DNA TGTGCCAGCAGACTACAGGGGACTGCTGCCCGCGAGCAGTACTTC.

The V gene is TRBV19, the J gene TRBJ2-1; a possible D gene is TRBD2 (5 bases). The germline V gene has CDR1 LNHDA and CDR2 SQIVND (reference sequence). The CDR3 sequence is 15 residues long. V was shortened by 0 bases and J by 9 bases, with 15 bases between the two germline ends. CDR3 protein: CASSIDIGARGEQFF. The CDR3 DNA follows: TGTGCCAGTAGTATAGATATAGGTGCCCGGGGTGAGCAGTTCTTC.

This chain links TRBV12-3 or TRBV12-4 with TRBJ1-4; no firm D call. The V gene lost 6 bases and the J gene lost 8 bases, with 13 bases spanning the gap. The CDR3 spans 13 residues. DNA of the CDR3: TGTGCCAGCAGCCGCCGGACCTTCGAAAAACTGTTTTTT. Encoded protein: CASSRRTFEKLFF.

The V gene is TRBV7-2, the J gene TRBJ2-2; either TRBD1 or TRBD2 may fit D (5 bases each). V was cut by 5 bases and J by 4 bases, with 14 bases left in between. The CDR3 length is 15 residues. Germline V gives CDR1 SGHTA, CDR2 FQGNSA. The CDR3 here is CASSPEGSGTGELFF. CDR3 DNA: TGTGCCAGCAGCCCAGAGGGGAGCGGCACCGGGGAGCTGTTTTTT.

This chain links TRBV19 with TRBJ2-1; 16 nucleotides match TRBD2. This CDR3 region has 17 residues. Trimming removed 5 bases from V and 9 bases from J; junction bases left unmatched: 10. Germline CDR1 reads LNHDA; CDR2 reads SQIVND (reference sequence). This CDR3 is CASSSSGTSGGVAEQFF. The CDR3 region has the DNA TGTGCCAGTAGTTCTTCCGGGACTAGCGGGGGGGTCGCTGAGCAGTTCTTC.

This rearrangement joins TRBV19 to TRBJ2-5; 9 bases map to TRBD2. The CDR3 is 14 amino acids. The germline V gene has CDR1 LNHDA and CDR2 SQIVND (reference sequence). V lost 9 bases, J lost 4 bases, and 9 bases stayed unmatched. For the CDR3, the DNA is TGTGCCAGCACCGGCGGGGGGGCTGGAGAGACCCAGTACTTC. Protein product: CASTGGGAGETQYF.

CDR3 nucleotides: TGTGCCAGCAGCGTAGCGCAGGCTTCCGGGGAGCTGTTTTTT. Amino acids: CASSVAQASGELFF. The chain combines TRBV9 with TRBJ2-2; the D is unclear. Trimming removed 0 bases from V and 6 bases from J, with 9 bases in between. The CDR3 runs to 14 residues. Germline V gene data show CDR1 as SGDLS and CDR2 as YYNGEE.

The chain has TRBV14 and TRBJ2-1, with 7 bases fitting TRBD2. This CDR3 has 17 amino acids. Germline CDR1 reads SGHDN; CDR2 reads FVKESK. V gave up 2 bases and J gave up 6 bases; unmatched junction bases: 13. The CDR3 sequence: CASSQTLGAGVFNEQFF. Written as DNA, the CDR3 is TGTGCCAGCAGCCAAACCCTCGGGGCGGGGGTGTTCAATGAGCAGTTCTTC.